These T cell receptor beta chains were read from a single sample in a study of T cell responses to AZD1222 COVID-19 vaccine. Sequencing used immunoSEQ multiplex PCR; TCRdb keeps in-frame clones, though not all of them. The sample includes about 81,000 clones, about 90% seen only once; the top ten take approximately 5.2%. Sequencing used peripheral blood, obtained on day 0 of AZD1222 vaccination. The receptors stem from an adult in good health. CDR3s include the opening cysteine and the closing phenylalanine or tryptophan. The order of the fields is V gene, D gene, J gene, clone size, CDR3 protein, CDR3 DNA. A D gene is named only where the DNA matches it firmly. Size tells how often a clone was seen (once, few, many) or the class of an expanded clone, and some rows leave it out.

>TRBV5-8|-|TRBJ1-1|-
CASSPLYPGSNTEAFF
TGTGCCAGCAGCCCCCTTTATCCGGGATCGAACACTGAAGCTTTCTTT
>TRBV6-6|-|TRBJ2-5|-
CASSSPRTGIQETQYF
TGTGCCAGCAGTTCCCCCCGTACAGGGATCCAAGAGACCCAGTACTTC
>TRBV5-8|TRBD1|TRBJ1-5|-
CASSRDLTGGRQPQHF
TGTGCCAGCAGCCGAGACCTTACAGGGGGGCGGCAGCCCCAGCATTTT
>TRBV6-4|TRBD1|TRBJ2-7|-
CASPGQRYEQYF
TGTGCCAGTCCGGGACAGCGCTACGAGCAGTACTTC
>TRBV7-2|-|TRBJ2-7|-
CASSLVGSGTYEQYF
TGTGCCAGCAGCTTAGTTGGTAGCGGAACCTACGAGCAGTACTTC
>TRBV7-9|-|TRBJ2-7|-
CASRSDAAYEQYF
TGTGCCAGTCGATCCGACGCGGCCTACGAGCAGTACTTC
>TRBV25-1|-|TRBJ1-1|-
CASRYQTSMNTEAFF
TGTGCCAGCAGGTATCAGACAAGCATGAACACTGAAGCTTTCTTT
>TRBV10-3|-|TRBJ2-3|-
CAISESHPTSTDTQYF
TGTGCCATCAGTGAGAGTCATCCGACTAGCACAGATACGCAGTATTTT
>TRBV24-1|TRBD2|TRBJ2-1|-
CATQNLAGGLVEQFF
TGTGCCACCCAGAACTTAGCGGGAGGGCTCGTTGAGCAGTTCTTC
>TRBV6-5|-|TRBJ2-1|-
CASIKRGYNEQFF
TGTGCCAGCATCAAGAGGGGTTACAATGAGCAGTTCTTC
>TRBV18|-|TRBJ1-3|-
CASSPESGGNTIYF
TGTGCCAGCTCACCGGAGTCAGGGGGAAACACCATATATTTT
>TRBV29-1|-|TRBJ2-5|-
CSGGGQPQETQYF
TGCAGCGGGGGGGGACAGCCCCAAGAGACCCAGTACTTC
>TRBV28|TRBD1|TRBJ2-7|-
CASNLDRGEQYF
TGTGCCAGCAACCTAGACAGGGGCGAGCAGTACTTC
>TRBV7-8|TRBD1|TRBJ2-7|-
CASSYHRGPSYEQYF
TGTGCCAGCAGCTACCACAGGGGTCCCTCCTACGAGCAGTACTTC
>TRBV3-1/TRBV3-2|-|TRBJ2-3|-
CASSQGGVGTDTQYF
TGTGCCAGCAGCCAAGGAGGAGTTGGCACAGATACGCAGTATTTT
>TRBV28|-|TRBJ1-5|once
CASTIRVQPQHF
TGTGCCAGCACCATAAGGGTTCAGCCCCAGCATTTT
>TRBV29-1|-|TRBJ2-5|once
CSVPSPTAQETQYF
TGCAGCGTCCCGAGCCCGACGGCCCAAGAGACCCAGTACTTC
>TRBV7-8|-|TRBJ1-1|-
CASSLGSGGADTEAFF
TGTGCCAGCAGCTTAGGGTCTGGGGGGGCAGACACTGAAGCTTTCTTT
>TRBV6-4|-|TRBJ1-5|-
CASSEVFGGQPQHF
TGTGCCAGCAGTGAGGTATTTGGGGGGCAGCCCCAGCATTTT
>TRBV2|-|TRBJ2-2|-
CASRSVDTGELFF
TGTGCCAGCAGATCGGTTGATACCGGGGAGCTGTTTTTT
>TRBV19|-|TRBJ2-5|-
CASSILPVAGTETQYF
TGTGCCAGTAGTATCCTCCCTGTTGCGGGTACAGAGACCCAGTACTTC
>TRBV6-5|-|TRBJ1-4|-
CASNRALNEKLFF
TGTGCCAGCAATAGGGCCCTTAATGAAAAACTGTTTTTT
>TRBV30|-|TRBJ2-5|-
CAWSASWETQYF
TGTGCCTGGAGTGCGTCATGGGAGACCCAGTACTTC
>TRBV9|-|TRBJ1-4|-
CASSPGYGATNEKLFF
TGTGCCAGCAGCCCCGGGTATGGTGCAACTAATGAAAAACTGTTTTTT
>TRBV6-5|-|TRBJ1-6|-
CASSPTGPGASPLHF
TGTGCCAGCAGTCCAACGGGGCCCGGGGCTTCACCCCTCCACTTT
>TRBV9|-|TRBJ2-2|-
CASSSGGLELFF
TGTGCCAGCAGTTCCGGGGGTTTGGAGCTGTTTTTT
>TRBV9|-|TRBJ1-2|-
CASSVGTENYGYTF
TGTGCCAGCAGCGTAGGAACGGAAAACTATGGCTACACCTTC
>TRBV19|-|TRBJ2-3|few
CASSIGPRDTQYF
TGTGCCAGTAGTATAGGCCCTAGAGATACGCAGTATTTT
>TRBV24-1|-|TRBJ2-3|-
CATSDAGPRTDTQYF
TGTGCCACCAGTGATGCAGGGCCCCGCACAGATACGCAGTATTTT
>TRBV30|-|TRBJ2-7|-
CAWSLGQSNEQYF
TGTGCCTGGAGTCTCGGGCAGTCGAACGAGCAGTACTTC
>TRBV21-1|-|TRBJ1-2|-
CASSKASAGEYGYTF
TGTGCCAGCAGCAAAGCTTCGGCAGGGGAATATGGCTACACCTTC
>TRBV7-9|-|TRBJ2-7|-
CASSPRSAGWKSYEQYF
TGTGCCAGCAGCCCAAGGAGTGCAGGGTGGAAATCCTACGAGCAGTACTTC
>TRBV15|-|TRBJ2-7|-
CATSRAIGASYEQYF
TGTGCCACCAGCAGAGCGATCGGGGCCTCCTACGAGCAGTACTTC
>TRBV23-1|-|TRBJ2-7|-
CASTQQGSEQYF
TGCGCCAGCACCCAACAGGGCTCCGAGCAGTACTTC
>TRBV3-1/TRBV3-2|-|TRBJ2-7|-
CASSQAAGRNEQYF
TGTGCCAGCAGCCAAGCCGCAGGGAGGAACGAGCAGTACTTC
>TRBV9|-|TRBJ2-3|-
CASSPGPSPDTQYF
TGTGCCAGCAGCCCGGGACCCAGCCCAGATACGCAGTATTTT
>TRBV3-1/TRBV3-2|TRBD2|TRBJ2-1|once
CASSQEASGNNEQFF
TGTGCCAGCAGCCAAGAGGCTAGCGGTAACAATGAGCAGTTCTTC
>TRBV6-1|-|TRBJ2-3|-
CASSEGLAGSDTQYF
TGTGCCAGCAGTGAAGGGCTCGCTGGGTCAGATACGCAGTATTTT
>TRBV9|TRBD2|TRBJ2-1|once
CASSPGTSGRDEQFF
TGTGCCAGCAGCCCGGGGACTAGCGGGAGGGATGAGCAGTTCTTC
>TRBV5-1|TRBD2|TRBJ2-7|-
CASSPTSVTYEQYF
TGCGCCAGCAGCCCTACTAGCGTTACCTACGAGCAGTACTTC
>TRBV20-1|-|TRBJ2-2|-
CSASWGWSTGELFF
TGCAGTGCTAGTTGGGGGTGGAGCACCGGGGAGCTGTTTTTT